The present TCR beta chain was sequenced within a study of tissue T cells after allogeneic stem cell transplantation. Trimming cost V 2 bases and J 10 bases, with 11 bases left between them. The CDR3 covers 11 residues. Germline V gives CDR1 SQVTM, CDR2 ANQGSEA. Generated by immunoSEQ multiplex PCR, the TCRdb table keeps only in-frame clones and is missing some. The sample has roughly 9,900 clones, less than 65% seen once. By proportion, this clone is medium-sized. The receptor's source is a woman between 18 and 49 years old with breast cancer. The chain uses TRBV29-1 and TRBJ1-1; possibly TRBD1 for D (6 bases). The sample here was tissue from the jejunum, taken at autopsy. The CDR3, as DNA: TGCAGCGTTGAAAATAGGGGGGGAGCTTTCTTT. This codes for CSVENRGGAFF.